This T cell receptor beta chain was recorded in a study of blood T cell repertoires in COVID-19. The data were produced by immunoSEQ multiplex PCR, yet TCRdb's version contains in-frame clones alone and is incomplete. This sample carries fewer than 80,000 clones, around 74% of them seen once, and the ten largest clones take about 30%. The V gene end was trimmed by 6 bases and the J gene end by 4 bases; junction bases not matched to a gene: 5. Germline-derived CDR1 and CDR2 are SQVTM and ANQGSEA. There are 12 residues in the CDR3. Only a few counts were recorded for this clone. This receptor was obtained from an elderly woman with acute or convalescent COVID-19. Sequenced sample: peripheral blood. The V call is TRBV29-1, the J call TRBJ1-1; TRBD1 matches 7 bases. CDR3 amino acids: CSVHPGGTEAFF. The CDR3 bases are TGCAGCGTCCATCCAGGGGGCACTGAAGCTTTCTTT.